The source of this T cell receptor beta chain is a study of radiotherapy plus CTLA-4 blockade in lung cancer (dated 2018 in TCRdb). For context, the study as a whole: Among the enrolled patients, roughly 19% had an objective response, and less than 40% reached disease control.

Receptors were amplified or captured by the immunoSEQ multiplex PCR assay. TCRdb mirrors the immuneACCESS table, restricted to in-frame sequences. Some clones are absent from its copies; in checked studies, under half trace to an unresolved V gene, and the reason for the others is unknown. The sample has 50,000 to 65,000 clones on record, over 65% of them singletons. Less than 4% of the sample is taken by the ten largest. Summary of the overall study and its limitations: TCR clones derived from tumors expanded in peripheral blood after treatment with radiotherapy and ipilimumab. Early dynamic changes in blood T cell clones, together with increased serum interferon-beta after radiation, were reported as the strongest predictors of response.

Remarks on this clone: The antigen it binds to is not known. The record has no base qualities; no much larger clone is one base away.

In this study, focal radiation therapy paired with CTLA-4 blockade (ipilimumab) was tested in patients who had chemo-refractory metastatic non-small-cell lung cancer. Per the germline V gene, SGDLS is the CDR1 and YYNGEE is the CDR2. The CDR3, from cysteine to phenylalanine, totals 14 residues. Only the CDR3 DNA stays, 42 bases, in frame from base 1. V loses 2 bases of germline sequence and J loses 3 bases, and the interval between the two ends is 6 bases. The chain was built from TRBV9 and TRBJ1-6, and the D gene may be TRBD1, 5 bases matching. This receptor was taken from a human donor with non-small cell lung cancer who had a partial response to radiotherapy plus ipilimumab. The sample was peripheral blood, taken from a patient treated with radiotherapy plus ipilimumab. The DNA is as follows: TGTGCCAGCAGCGTTAGGGGCTATAATTCACCCCTCCACTTT. The resulting protein is CASSVRGYNSPLHF. The full variable domain, completed from the reference TRBV9 and TRBJ1-6 proteins outside the CDR3, reads DSGVTQTPKHLITATGQRVTLRCSPRSGDLSVYWYQQSLDQGLQFLIQYYNGEERAKGNILERFSAQQFPDLHSELNLSSLELGDSALYFCASSVRGYNSPLHFGNGTRLTVT.